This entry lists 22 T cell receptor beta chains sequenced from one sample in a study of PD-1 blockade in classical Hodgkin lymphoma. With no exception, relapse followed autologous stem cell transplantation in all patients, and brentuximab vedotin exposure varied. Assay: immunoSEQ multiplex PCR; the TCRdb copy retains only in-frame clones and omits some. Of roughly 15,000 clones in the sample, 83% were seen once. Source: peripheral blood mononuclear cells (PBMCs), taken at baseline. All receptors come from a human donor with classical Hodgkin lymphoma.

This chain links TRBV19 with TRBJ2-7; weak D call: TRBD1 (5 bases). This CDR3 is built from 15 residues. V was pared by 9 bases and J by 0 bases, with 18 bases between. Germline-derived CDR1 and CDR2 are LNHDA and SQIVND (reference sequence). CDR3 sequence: CASRPIDRGSYEQYF. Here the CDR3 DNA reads TGTGCCAGCCGCCCAATCGACAGAGGCTCCTACGAGCAGTACTTC.

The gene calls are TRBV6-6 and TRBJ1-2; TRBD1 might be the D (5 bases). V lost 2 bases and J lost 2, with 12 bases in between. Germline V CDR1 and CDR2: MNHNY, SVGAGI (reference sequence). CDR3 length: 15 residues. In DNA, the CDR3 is TGTGCCAGCAGTTACGGGGACCGGGGGAACTATGGCTACACCTTC. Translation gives CASSYGDRGNYGYTF.

CDR3 nucleotides: TGTGCCAGCTCACCGATGCGGGGGGGAAGCACAGATACGCAGTATTTT. Translation gives CASSPMRGGSTDTQYF. The rearrangement links TRBV18 to TRBJ2-3, with 9 bases aligning to TRBD2. This CDR3 is 16 amino acids long. The V gene's germline CDR1 is KGHSH and CDR2 LQKENI. V was pared by 3 bases and J by 0 bases, with 4 bases of the junction left unmatched. Based on the CDR3 plus reference TRBV18 and TRBJ2-3, the full variable domain is NAGVMQNPRHLVRRRGQEARLRCSPMKGHSHVYWYRQLPEEGLKFMVYLQKENIIDESGMPKERFSAEFPKEGPSILRIQQVVRGDSAAYFCASSPMRGGSTDTQYFGPGTRLTVL.

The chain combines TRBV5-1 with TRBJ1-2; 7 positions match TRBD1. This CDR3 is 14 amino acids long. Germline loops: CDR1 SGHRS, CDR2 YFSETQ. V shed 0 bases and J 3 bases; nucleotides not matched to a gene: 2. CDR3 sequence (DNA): TGCGCCAGCAGCTTGGCCACAGGGGACTATGGCTACACCTTC. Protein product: CASSLATGDYGYTF.

The DNA for the CDR3 is TGTGCCAGCAGGCGGTGGGGGGCAACTAATGAAAAACTGTTTTTT. Protein sequence: CASRRWGATNEKLFF. The chain employs TRBV13 and TRBJ1-4; possible D gene TRBD1, 5 bases. The germline V gene has CDR1 PRHDT and CDR2 FYEKMQ (reference sequence). The CDR3 contains 15 residues. V was cut by 6 bases and J by 0 bases, with 11 bases left in between.

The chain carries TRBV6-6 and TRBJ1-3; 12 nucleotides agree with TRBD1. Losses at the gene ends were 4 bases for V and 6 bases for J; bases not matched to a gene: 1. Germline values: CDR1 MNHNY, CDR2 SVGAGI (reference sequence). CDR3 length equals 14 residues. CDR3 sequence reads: CASSWGQGANTIYF. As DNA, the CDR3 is TGTGCCAGCAGTTGGGGACAGGGGGCAAACACCATATATTTT.

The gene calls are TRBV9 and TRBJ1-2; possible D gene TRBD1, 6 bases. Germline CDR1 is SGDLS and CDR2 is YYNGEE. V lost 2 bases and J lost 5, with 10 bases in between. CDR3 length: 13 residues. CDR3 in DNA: TGTGCCAGCAGCGTCCTTACAGGGTATGGCTACACCTTC. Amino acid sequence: CASSVLTGYGYTF.

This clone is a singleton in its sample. CDR3 bases: TGTGCCAGCTCACCACGGGCCGGGACAGGGGCCTTGAACACTGAAGCTTTCTTT. It yields the protein CASSPRAGTGALNTEAFF. V and J are TRBV18 and TRBJ1-1; 10 nucleotides agree with TRBD1. Germline loops: CDR1 KGHSH, CDR2 LQKENI. CDR3 size: 18 residues. The junction had 8 bases not matched to a gene; V was cut back by 1 base and J by 0 bases.

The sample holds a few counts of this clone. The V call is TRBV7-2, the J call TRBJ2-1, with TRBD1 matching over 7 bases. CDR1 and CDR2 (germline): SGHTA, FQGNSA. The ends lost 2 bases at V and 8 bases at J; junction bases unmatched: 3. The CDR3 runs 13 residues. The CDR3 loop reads CASSLSTGYEQFF. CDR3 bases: TGTGCCAGCAGCTTATCGACAGGGTATGAGCAGTTCTTC.

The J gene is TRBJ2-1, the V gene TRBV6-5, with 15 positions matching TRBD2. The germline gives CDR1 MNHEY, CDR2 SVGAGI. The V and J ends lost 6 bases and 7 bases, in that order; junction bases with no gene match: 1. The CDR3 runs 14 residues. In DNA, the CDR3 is TGTGCCAGCAGGGGGACTAGCGGGGGGAATGAGCAGTTCTTC. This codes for CASRGTSGGNEQFF.

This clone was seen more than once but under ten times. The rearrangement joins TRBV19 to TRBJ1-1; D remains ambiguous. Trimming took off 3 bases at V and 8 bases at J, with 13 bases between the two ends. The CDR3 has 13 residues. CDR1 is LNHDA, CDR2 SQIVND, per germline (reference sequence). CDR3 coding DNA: TGTGCCAGTAGTATTGGCAGTGGGCCCGAAGCTTTCTTT. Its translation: CASSIGSGPEAFF.

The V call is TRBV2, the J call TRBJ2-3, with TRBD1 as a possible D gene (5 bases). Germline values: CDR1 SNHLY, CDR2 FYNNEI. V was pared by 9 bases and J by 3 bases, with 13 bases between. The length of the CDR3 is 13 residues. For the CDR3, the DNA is TGTGCCAGGCAGGGTCTGGCGACAGATACGCAGTATTTT. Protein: CARQGLATDTQYF.

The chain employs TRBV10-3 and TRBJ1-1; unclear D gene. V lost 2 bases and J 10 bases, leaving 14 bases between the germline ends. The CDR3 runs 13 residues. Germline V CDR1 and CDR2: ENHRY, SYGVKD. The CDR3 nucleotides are TGTGCCATCAGTGAGGAGGGCTTCGGCAGAGCTTTCTTT. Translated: CAISEEGFGRAFF.

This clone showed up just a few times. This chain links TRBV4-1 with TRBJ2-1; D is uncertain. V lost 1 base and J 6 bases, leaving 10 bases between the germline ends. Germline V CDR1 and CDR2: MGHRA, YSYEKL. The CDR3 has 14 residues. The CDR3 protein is CASSQAPLANEQFF. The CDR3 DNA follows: TGCGCCAGCAGCCAAGCTCCCCTCGCCAATGAGCAGTTCTTC.

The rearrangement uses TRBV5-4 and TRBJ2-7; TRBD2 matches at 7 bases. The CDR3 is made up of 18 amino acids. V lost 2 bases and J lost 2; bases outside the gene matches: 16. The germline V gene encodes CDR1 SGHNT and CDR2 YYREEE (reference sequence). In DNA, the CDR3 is TGTGCCAGCAGCTTCGCACCTCCTGGGACGGGGGGTACCTACGAGCAGTACTTC. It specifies CASSFAPPGTGGTYEQYF.

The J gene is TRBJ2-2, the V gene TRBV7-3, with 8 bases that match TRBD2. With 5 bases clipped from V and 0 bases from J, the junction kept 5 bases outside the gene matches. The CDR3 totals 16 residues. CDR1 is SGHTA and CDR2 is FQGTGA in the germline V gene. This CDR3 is CASSPTSGTNTGELFF. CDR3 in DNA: TGTGCCAGCAGCCCAACTAGCGGTACGAACACCGGGGAGCTGTTTTTT. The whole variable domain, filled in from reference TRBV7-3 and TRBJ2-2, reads GAGVSQTPSNKVTEKGKYVELRCDPISGHTALYWYRQSLGQGPEFLIYFQGTGAADDSGLPNDRFFAVRPEGSVSTLKIQRTERGDSAVYLCASSPTSGTNTGELFFGEGSRLTVL.

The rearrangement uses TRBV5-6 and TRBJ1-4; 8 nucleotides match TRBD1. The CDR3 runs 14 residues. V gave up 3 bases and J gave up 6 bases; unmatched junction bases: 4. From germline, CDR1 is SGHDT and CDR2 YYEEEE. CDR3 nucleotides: TGTGCCAGCAGCTACCGGGACAGGCATGAAAAACTGTTTTTT. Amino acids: CASSYRDRHEKLFF.

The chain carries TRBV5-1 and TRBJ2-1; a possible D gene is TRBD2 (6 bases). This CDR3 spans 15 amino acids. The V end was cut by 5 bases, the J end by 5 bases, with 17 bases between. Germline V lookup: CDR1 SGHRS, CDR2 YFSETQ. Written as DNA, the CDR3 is TGCGCCAGCAGTTTCGCCGGGACTTCCAACAATGAGCAGTTCTTC. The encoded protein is CASSFAGTSNNEQFF.

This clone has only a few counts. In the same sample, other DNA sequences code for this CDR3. The CDR3 reads CASKGDGYTF. The CDR3 DNA sequence: TGTGCCAGTAAGGGAGACGGCTACACCTTC. The rearrangement joins TRBV19 to TRBJ1-2, with no clear D. There are 10 residues in the CDR3. Looked up from germline, CDR1 is LNHDA and CDR2 is SQIVND (reference sequence). Trimming shortened V by 7 bases and J by 8 bases, and 8 bases separated the two germline ends.

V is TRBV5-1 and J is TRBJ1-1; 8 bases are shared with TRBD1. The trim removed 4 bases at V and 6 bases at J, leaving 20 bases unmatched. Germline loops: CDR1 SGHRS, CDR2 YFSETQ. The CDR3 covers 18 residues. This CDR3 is CASSPTDRGRVKGAEAFF. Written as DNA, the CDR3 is TGCGCCAGCAGCCCAACTGACAGGGGAAGGGTGAAGGGGGCTGAAGCTTTCTTT.

The CDR3 spells CASSLGQGAGQETQYF. Here the CDR3 DNA reads TGTGCCAGCAGCTTGGGTCAGGGGGCAGGCCAAGAGACCCAGTACTTC. The rearrangement links TRBV5-4 to TRBJ2-5, with 8 bases aligning to TRBD1. The V and J ends lost 0 bases and 1 base, in that order; junction bases with no gene match: 5. This CDR3 comprises 16 residues. CDR1 is SGHNT, CDR2 YYREEE, per germline (reference sequence).

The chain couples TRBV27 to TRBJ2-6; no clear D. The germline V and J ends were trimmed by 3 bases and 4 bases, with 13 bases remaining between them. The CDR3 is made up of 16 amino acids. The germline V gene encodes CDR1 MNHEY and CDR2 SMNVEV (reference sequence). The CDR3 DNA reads TGTGCCAGCAGTTTTATCTCACTGGAGGGGGCCAACGTCCTGACTTTC. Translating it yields CASSFISLEGANVLTF.